This record looks at one TCR beta chain sequence and its context. The sample is drawn from a study of blood T cell repertoires in COVID-19. Whole-study context: Italy, Spain and the United States were the sources of the convalescent and acute COVID-19 samples. PBMCs, B-cell-depleted T cells, or T cells were the source of the cDNA or gDNA that made up the material.

Per the study methods: Reference gene primers were amplified, and this amplification served to estimate nucleated cell counts. Profiling relied on immunoSEQ multiplex PCR, and the TCRdb table lists in-frame clones only, not all of them. From that table come the V and J calls and clone size; the DNA was used to work out D and trimming. The data contain roughly 290,000 clones, 87% of them singletons. Trimming cost V 7 bases and J 13 bases, with 22 bases left between them. The CDR3 covers 12 residues. Germline CDR1 GTSNPN, CDR2 SVGIG (reference sequence). The sample consisted of peripheral blood. The rearrangement joins TRBV30 to TRBJ1-2; D might be TRBD1 (5 bases). This TCR derives from a woman in her forties or fifties who had recovered from COVID-19. This CDR3 reads CAFLISTGFFTF. For the CDR3, the DNA is TGTGCCTTCCTAATAAGCACAGGCTTTTTCACCTTC.